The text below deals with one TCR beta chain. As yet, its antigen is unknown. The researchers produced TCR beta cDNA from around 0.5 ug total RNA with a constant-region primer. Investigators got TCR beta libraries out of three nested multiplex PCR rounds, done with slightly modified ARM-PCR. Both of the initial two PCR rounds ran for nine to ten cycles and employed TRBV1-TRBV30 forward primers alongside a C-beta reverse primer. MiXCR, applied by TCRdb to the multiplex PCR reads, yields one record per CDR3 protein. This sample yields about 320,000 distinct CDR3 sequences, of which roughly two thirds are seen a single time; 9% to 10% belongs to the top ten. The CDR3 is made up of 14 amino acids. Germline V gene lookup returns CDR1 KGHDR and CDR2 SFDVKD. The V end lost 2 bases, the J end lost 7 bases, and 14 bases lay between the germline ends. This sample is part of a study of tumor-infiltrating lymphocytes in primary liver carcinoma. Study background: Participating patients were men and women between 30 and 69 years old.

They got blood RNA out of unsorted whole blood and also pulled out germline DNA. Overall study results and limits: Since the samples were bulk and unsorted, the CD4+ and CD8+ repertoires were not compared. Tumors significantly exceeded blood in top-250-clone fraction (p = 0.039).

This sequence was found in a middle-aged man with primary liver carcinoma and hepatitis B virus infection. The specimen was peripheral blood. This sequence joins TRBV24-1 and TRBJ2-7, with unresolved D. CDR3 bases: TGTGCCACCAGTGATTCTTACGGCGTAATGGAGCAGTACTTC. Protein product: CATSDSYGVMEQYF.